A selection of T cell receptor beta chains follows, all from one sample in a study of blood T cell repertoires in COVID-19. Assay used: immunoSEQ multiplex PCR; TCRdb lists only in-frame clones, some missing. The sample records 350,000 to 450,000 clones, 70% to 90% being singletons. The sequenced sample was peripheral blood. Receptor source: a woman aged 40 to 50 with COVID-19, enrolled during active disease. Both conserved end residues are part of each CDR3. The order of the fields is J gene, V gene, D gene, clone size, CDR3 DNA, CDR3 protein. A D gene is named only where the DNA matches it firmly. The listing skips clone size in some rows; elsewhere it reads once, few, many or a size class.

TRBJ1-1	TRBV5-1	TRBD1	NA	TGCGCCAGCAGCACTTCGAGACAGGGGATGACTGAAGCTTTCTTT	CASSTSRQGMTEAFF
TRBJ2-1	TRBV27	TRBD2	NA	TGTGCCAGCAGTTCCTTAGCGGGAGGAAGACACGATGAGCAGTTCTTC	CASSSLAGGRHDEQFF
TRBJ2-7	TRBV27	TRBD2	NA	TGTGCCAGCCAGCGAATGCCGGGAGGCCCCTCCCGCGGATACGAGCAGTACTTC	CASQRMPGGPSRGYEQYF
TRBJ1-2	TRBV5-1	TRBD1	NA	TGCGCCAGCAGCCCGGGACAGGGAAGGGGCTACACCTTC	CASSPGQGRGYTF
TRBJ2-7	TRBV7-2	TRBD2	NA	TGTGCCAGCAGCTTAGGTCTAGCGGGGGGCGTAAGCTCCTACGAGCAGTACTTC	CASSLGLAGGVSSYEQYF
TRBJ1-2	TRBV6-5	TRBD1	once	TGTGCCAGCAGAAGGACAGGGAACTATGGCTACACCTTC	CASRRTGNYGYTF
TRBJ1-3	TRBV5-4	NA	NA	TGTGCCAGCAGCTTGCAGGGGAGCTCTGGAAACACCATATATTTT	CASSLQGSSGNTIYF
TRBJ1-4	TRBV28	NA	NA	TGTGCCAGCAGTTGGAGGGAAAAACTGTTTTTT	CASSWREKLFF
TRBJ1-5	TRBV28	NA	NA	TGTGCCAGCAGTTTAGCAGGGTGGGATCAGCCCCAGCATTTT	CASSLAGWDQPQHF
TRBJ2-6	TRBV6-5	NA	NA	TGTGCCAGCAGTTTCGGGTTGTCTGGGGCCAACGTCCTGACTTTC	CASSFGLSGANVLTF